The entry below describes one T cell receptor beta chain. TCRdb re-called the 5' RACE reads and shows each CDR3 protein once, DNA omitted. This listing includes about 460,000 distinct CDR3 sequences. This sample stems from a study of T cells expressing NK-cell markers. Study background: Researchers got TCR beta repertoires out of sorted CD3+CD56+NKG2C+, CD3+CD56+NKG2C- and CD3+CD56-NKG2C+ T cells.

In germline, CDR1 is MGHRA, CDR2 YSYEKL. This CDR3 region has 15 residues. The TCR originated in a woman aged 50 to 60 in good health. Sequences were obtained from blood T cells: a sorted CD56 or NKG2C T cell subset, CD4+ or CD8+ T cells, or bulk PBMC T cells (not recorded which). The J gene is TRBJ2-1, the V gene TRBV4-1; TCRdb's D gene call, TRBD2, goes unchecked for lack of DNA. The CDR3 is CASSPLGLLYNEQFF.